The following is a T cell receptor (beta chain) sequence with its context. Other nucleotide sequences in the sample specify the same CDR3. Assay: immunoSEQ multiplex PCR; the TCRdb copy retains only in-frame clones and omits some. Of about 210,000 clones listed, more than 75% are singletons. The entry originates in a study of blood T cell repertoires in COVID-19. Study context: Material from acute and convalescent COVID-19 was sourced from the United States, Italy and Spain. The analysed material was cDNA or gDNA that came from T cells, B-cell-depleted T cells, or PBMCs.

This CDR3 spans 15 amino acids. The J segment lost 2 bases and the V segment lost 8 bases, leaving 1 base of the junction unmatched. The germline CDR1 and CDR2 sequences are ENHRY and SYGVKD. A Seattle source enrolled patients during active infection and followed them longitudinally. The origin of this receptor is a woman between 70 and 85 years old with COVID-19, enrolled during active disease. What was sequenced was peripheral blood. V gene TRBV10-3 combines with J gene TRBJ2-6, with 12 bases fitting TRBD1. The CDR3 reads CAIGTGGPGANVLTF. The CDR3 DNA reads as TGTGCCATCGGGACAGGGGGCCCTGGGGCCAACGTCCTGACTTTC.